This TCR beta chain was profiled in a study of identical twins. The study's findings and limits: When twins shared out-of-frame alpha sequences, those sequences had excess low generation probability. Insertions were fewer in abundant cord blood beta clonotypes, whereas memory repertoires showed none of this pattern. Conclusions came from cross-sectional statistical analysis, not from following the same donors.

This clonotype was picked up many times. The antigen is unknown. Trimming left V 6 bases short and J 2 bases short, with 19 bases between. This CDR3 contains 15 residues. Germline V gene sequence: CDR1 DFQATT, CDR2 SNEGSKA (reference sequence). With template switching, a universal primer site was added, and the cDNA carried unique molecular identifiers. TCRdb redid the calling of the 5' RACE reads with MiXCR, one entry per CDR3 protein. Here the sample spans around 95,000 distinct CDR3 sequences, less than 6.5% being singletons. The V call is TRBV20-1, the J call TRBJ2-5; no clear D gene. Sequencing was performed on memory T cells sorted from blood. This receptor was obtained from a woman in her forties or fifties in good health. CDR3 loop: CSARSVGRRQETQYF. The CDR3 bases are TGCAGTGCGAGAAGTGTGGGCAGGCGGCAAGAGACCCAGTACTTC.